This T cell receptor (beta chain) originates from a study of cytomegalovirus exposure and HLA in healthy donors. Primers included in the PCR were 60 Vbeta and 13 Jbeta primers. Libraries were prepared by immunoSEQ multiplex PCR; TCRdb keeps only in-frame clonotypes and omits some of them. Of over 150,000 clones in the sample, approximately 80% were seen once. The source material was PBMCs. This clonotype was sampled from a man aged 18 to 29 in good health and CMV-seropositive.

CDR3 nucleotide sequence: TGTGCCAGCAGCACGGGACAGGGGAAGGCCAAAAACATTCAGTACTTC. Amino acids: CASSTGQGKAKNIQYF. The chain is built from TRBV12-1 and TRBJ2-4; TRBD1, as called in the table, went unchecked against the DNA. TRBV12-1 is a pseudogene locus. The CDR3 has 16 amino acids.